These 18 T cell receptor beta chains share one sample of origin, sequenced in a study of blood T cell repertoires in COVID-19 (dated by TCRdb to about 2020). The library was built by means of the immunoSEQ multiplex PCR assay. In its TCRdb copy, this immuneACCESS table keeps in-frame sequences only and misses some clones. Where compared with another copy, unresolved V genes explain less than half of these, and the others have no known cause. Across this sample there are 150,000 to 200,000 clones, with 85% seen only once. About 3.3% of the sample is held by the ten biggest clonotypes. Sequencing used peripheral blood. These receptors all come from a human donor with acute or convalescent COVID-19. The donor label of this sample is uncertain.

The CDR3 coding sequence is TGTGCCAGTCATAGGAGGGAGGGCACTGAAGCTTTCTTT. Protein: CASHRREGTEAFF. The J gene is TRBJ1-1, the V gene TRBV19; unclear D gene. V was cut by 8 bases and J by 4 bases, with 14 bases left in between. CDR1 and CDR2 (germline): LNHDA, SQIVND (reference sequence). CDR3 length: 13 residues.

The CDR3 protein is CASSPKGQGEAFF. CDR3 nucleotides: TGTGCCAGCAGCCCGAAGGGACAGGGTGAAGCTTTCTTT. The chain employs TRBV7-9 and TRBJ1-1; 9 bases agree with TRBD1. Unmatched junction bases numbered 5, after V lost 5 bases and J lost 7 bases. The CDR3 is made up of 13 amino acids. Germline loops: CDR1 SEHNR, CDR2 FQNEAQ (reference sequence).

The CDR3 protein is CASSPPGQGLYGYTF. For the CDR3, the DNA is TGTGCCAGCTCACCCCCGGGACAGGGGCTCTATGGCTACACCTTC. V usage is TRBV18 and J usage is TRBJ1-2; TRBD1 agrees at 10 bases. Trimming cost V 3 bases and J 4 bases; bases outside gene matches: 5. The CDR3 runs to 15 residues. The germline V gene has CDR1 KGHSH and CDR2 LQKENI.

The rearrangement uses TRBV9 and TRBJ2-5; D might be TRBD2 (6 bases). Deletions cut 4 bases from V and 3 bases from J, with 22 bases between. Germline-derived CDR1 and CDR2 are SGDLS and YYNGEE. This CDR3 region has 17 residues. CDR3 residues: CASSSRMGRGVEETQYF. The CDR3 nucleotides are TGTGCCAGCAGCTCTCGCATGGGGCGCGGGGTCGAAGAGACCCAGTACTTC.

The chain links TRBV19 to TRBJ1-5, with D unclear. Germline CDR1 reads LNHDA; CDR2 reads SQIVND (reference sequence). Trimming left V 7 bases short and J 3 bases short, with 13 bases between. The CDR3 runs to 14 residues. The CDR3 region is CASNEAANNQPQHF. In DNA, the CDR3 is TGTGCCAGTAACGAGGCAGCAAACAATCAGCCCCAGCATTTT.

Note on this clone: Germline is not matched at one junction end, which may reflect a read error. Additional DNA sequences in this sample encode the identical CDR3. The chain couples TRBV18 to TRBJ2-7, with 8 bases fitting TRBD1. The CDR3 loop spans 14 amino acids. Germline CDR1 KGHSH, CDR2 LQKENI. CDR3 bases: TGCGCCAGCTTTAGGGACAGGAGCTCCTACGAGCAGTACTTC. It yields the protein CASFRDRSSYEQYF.

The rearrangement links TRBV19 to TRBJ1-5, with 7 positions matching TRBD1. Per germline, CDR1 LNHDA and CDR2 SQIVND (reference sequence). Trimming cost V 4 bases and J 7 bases; bases outside gene matches: 7. The CDR3 covers 14 residues. The CDR3 bases are TGTGCCAGTAGTAGACAGGGCAGTTACCAGCCCCAGCATTTT. Translation gives CASSRQGSYQPQHF.

The chain employs TRBV28 and TRBJ2-7; D perhaps matches TRBD1 (6 bases). The CDR3 sequence is 12 residues long. Trimming shortened V by 4 bases and J by 7 bases, and 11 bases separated the two germline ends. CDR1 is MDHEN and CDR2 is SYDVKM in the germline V gene. The CDR3 region has the DNA TGTGCCAGCAGTTCACAGGGTGAAGAGCAGTACTTC. It translates to CASSSQGEEQYF.

The rearrangement uses TRBV7-2 and TRBJ2-5, with D possibly being TRBD2 (6 bases). The CDR3 has 14 amino acids. V lost 5 bases to trimming and J lost 2 bases, with 12 bases between them. The germline V gene encodes CDR1 SGHTA and CDR2 FQGNSA. CDR3: CASSPDYQQETQYF. The DNA of the CDR3 is TGTGCCAGCAGCCCGGACTACCAACAAGAGACCCAGTACTTC.

This clone was seen a few times. The chain uses TRBV11-2 and TRBJ1-2; D gene ambiguous. V was trimmed by 6 bases and J by 0 bases, leaving 8 bases between them. Germline assignment: CDR1 SGHAT and CDR2 FQNNGV. The CDR3 runs to 13 residues. The CDR3 region has the DNA TGTGCCAGCAGTCGTATTTCTAACTATGGCTACACCTTC. Translating gives CASSRISNYGYTF. The full variable domain, its missing parts supplied by reference TRBV11-2 and TRBJ1-2, is EAGVAQSPRYKIIEKRQSVAFWCNPISGHATLYWYQQILGQGPKLLIQFQNNGVVDDSQLPKDRFSAERLKGVDSTLKIQPAKLEDSAVYLCASSRISNYGYTFGSGTRLTVV.

J is TRBJ1-1 and V is TRBV21-1; the table gives TRBD1 as D, unverified against the DNA. TRBV21-1 is deemed a pseudogene. The CDR3 has 15 residues. The CDR3 loop reads CASSKEARLQGKAFF. DNA of the CDR3: TGTGCCAGCAGCAAAGAAGCCCGCCTACAGGGAAAAGCTTTCTTT.

The chain links TRBV5-1 to TRBJ1-6, with D maybe TRBD1 (5 bases). Germline-derived CDR1 and CDR2 are SGHRS and YFSETQ. CDR3 size: 16 residues. V gave up 3 bases and J gave up 6 bases, with 16 bases separating them. This chain's CDR3 is CASSSTHTGVNSPLHF. CDR3 in DNA: TGCGCCAGCAGCTCCACCCATACGGGGGTTAATTCACCCCTCCACTTT.

The chain has TRBV24-1 and TRBJ2-5; 9 nucleotides match TRBD2. The germline V gene has CDR1 KGHDR and CDR2 SFDVKD. The ends lost 4 bases at V and 4 bases at J; junction bases unmatched: 6. This CDR3 region has 15 residues. The CDR3 reads CATSERGAGGETQYF. The DNA of the CDR3 is TGTGCCACCAGTGAGAGAGGAGCGGGGGGAGAGACCCAGTACTTC.

In its sample, this clone was seen once. The genes are TRBV2 and TRBJ1-3, with unresolved D. Looked up from germline, CDR1 is SNHLY and CDR2 is FYNNEI. This CDR3 contains 14 residues. Trimming left V 3 bases short and J 0 bases short, with 6 bases between. In nucleotides, the CDR3 is TGTGCCAGCAGTGATGAGAGCTCTGGAAACACCATATATTTT. It yields the protein CASSDESSGNTIYF.

The V call is TRBV7-2, the J call TRBJ1-1; 9 nucleotides align to TRBD1. This CDR3 has 15 residues. Germline assignment: CDR1 SGHTA and CDR2 FQGNSA. Trimming took 5 bases from V and 2 from J; bases not matched to a gene: 6. CDR3 sequence reads: CASSKQGALNTEAFF. The DNA for the CDR3 is TGTGCCAGCAGCAAACAGGGGGCCCTAAACACTGAAGCTTTCTTT.

The chain recombines TRBV3-1 (or the pseudogene TRBV3-2) with TRBJ1-2; D perhaps matches TRBD1 (5 bases). The CDR3 spans 16 residues. Per germline, CDR1 LGHDT and CDR2 YNNKEL (reference sequence). The V end was cut by 4 bases, the J end by 7 bases, with 22 bases between. The CDR3 nucleotides are TGTGCCAGCAGCCTACTCAGGGATTGGACCCCATTTGGCTACACCTTC. Its translation is CASSLLRDWTPFGYTF.

V gene TRBV5-4 combines with J gene TRBJ1-1; 8 positions agree with TRBD1. CDR1 SGHNT and CDR2 YYREEE come from the germline V gene (reference sequence). Germline trimming cut 3 bases from V and 5 bases from J; bases unmatched to any gene: 9. The CDR3 contains 15 residues. DNA of the CDR3: TGTGCCAGCAGCTGGCAGGGGGCGCGGGGGACTGAAGCTTTCTTT. Translating gives CASSWQGARGTEAFF.

This clone was detected a few times. The chain has TRBV7-2 and TRBJ1-1; the D is unclear. The CDR3 has 15 residues. The germline V gene has CDR1 SGHTA and CDR2 FQGNSA. V dropped 2 bases and J dropped 1 base, with 11 bases sitting between them. CDR3 coding DNA: TGTGCCAGCAGCTTATTTTCAGGTTCGAACACTGAAGCTTTCTTT. Amino acids: CASSLFSGSNTEAFF. Full variable domain (rest looked up from reference TRBV7-2 and TRBJ1-1): GAGVSQSPSNKVTEKGKDVELRCDPISGHTALYWYRQSLGQGLEFLIYFQGNSAPDKSGLPSDRFSAERTGGSVSTLTIQRTQQEDSAVYLCASSLFSGSNTEAFFGQGTRLTVV.